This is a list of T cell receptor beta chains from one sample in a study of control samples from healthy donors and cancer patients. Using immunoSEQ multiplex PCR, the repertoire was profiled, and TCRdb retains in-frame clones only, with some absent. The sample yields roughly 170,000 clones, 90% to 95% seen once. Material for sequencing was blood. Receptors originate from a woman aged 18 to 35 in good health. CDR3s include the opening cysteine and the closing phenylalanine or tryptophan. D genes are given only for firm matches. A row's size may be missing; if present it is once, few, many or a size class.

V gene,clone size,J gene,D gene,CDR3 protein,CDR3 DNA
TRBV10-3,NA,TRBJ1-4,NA,CAISEGSFANEKLFF,TGTGCCATCAGTGAAGGGTCTTTTGCTAATGAAAAACTGTTTTTT
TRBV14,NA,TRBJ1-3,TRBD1,CASSQLITGAQGNTIYF,TGTGCCAGCAGCCAACTAATTACAGGGGCTCAGGGAAACACCATATATTTT
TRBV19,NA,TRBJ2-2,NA,CASGHREYTGELFF,TGTGCCAGCGGACACAGGGAATACACCGGGGAGCTGTTTTTT
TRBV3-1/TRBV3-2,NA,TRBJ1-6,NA,CASSQQGSNSPLHF,TGTGCCAGCAGCCAACAGGGCTCTAATTCACCCCTCCACTTT
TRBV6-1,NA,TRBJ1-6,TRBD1,CASSEPWDRESPLHF,TGTGCCAGCAGTGAACCTTGGGACAGGGAATCACCCCTCCACTTT
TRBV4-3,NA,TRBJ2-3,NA,CASSQDLGRDTQYF,TGCGCCAGCAGCCAAGATCTCGGACGGGATACGCAGTATTTT
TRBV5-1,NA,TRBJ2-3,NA,CASSLTQGRADTQYF,TGCGCCAGCAGCCTCACTCAGGGGAGGGCAGATACGCAGTATTTT
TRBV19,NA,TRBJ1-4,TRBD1,CASSILWDSQEKLFF,TGTGCCAGTAGTATTTTATGGGACAGCCAAGAAAAACTGTTTTTT
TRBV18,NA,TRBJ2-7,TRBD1,CASSLPTGTGGYEQYF,TGTGCCAGCTCACTACCAACCGGGACAGGGGGCTACGAGCAGTACTTC
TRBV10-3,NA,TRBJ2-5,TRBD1,CAISPQGEETQYF,TGTGCCATCAGCCCCCAGGGGGAAGAGACCCAGTACTTC
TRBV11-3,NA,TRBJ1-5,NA,CASSLGGGDGQPQHF,TGTGCCAGCAGCTTAGGCGGAGGGGATGGCCAGCCCCAGCATTTT
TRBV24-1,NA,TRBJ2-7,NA,CATSDYDDEQYF,TGTGCCACCAGTGATTATGACGACGAGCAGTACTTC
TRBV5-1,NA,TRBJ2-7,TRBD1,CASSLAQGVNEQYF,TGCGCCAGCAGCTTGGCCCAGGGGGTCAACGAGCAGTACTTC
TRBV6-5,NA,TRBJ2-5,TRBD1,CASSYSTGVLETQYF,TGTGCCAGCAGTTACTCGACAGGGGTGTTGGAGACCCAGTACTTC
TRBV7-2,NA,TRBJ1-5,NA,CASSFSGGDQPQHF,TGTGCCAGCAGCTTTTCGGGGGGGGATCAGCCCCAGCATTTT
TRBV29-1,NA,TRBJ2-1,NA,CSVESYNEQFF,TGCAGCGTTGAAAGCTACAATGAGCAGTTCTTC
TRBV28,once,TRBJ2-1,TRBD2,CASRRAGGPGNEQFF,TGTGCCAGCAGGAGGGCGGGAGGGCCAGGCAATGAGCAGTTCTTC
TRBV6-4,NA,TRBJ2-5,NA,CASSEGSEGTQYF,TGTGCCAGCAGTGAGGGGTCCGAAGGGACCCAGTACTTC
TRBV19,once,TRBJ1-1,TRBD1,CASSTRTGGNTEAFF,TGTGCCAGTAGTACGAGGACAGGGGGGAACACTGAAGCTTTCTTT
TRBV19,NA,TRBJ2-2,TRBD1,CASLSGTGGTGELFF,TGTGCCAGCCTTTCCGGGACAGGGGGGACCGGGGAGCTGTTTTTT
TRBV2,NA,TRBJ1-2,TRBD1,CASSVRTGYGYTF,TGTGCCAGCAGTGTAAGGACAGGCTATGGCTACACCTTC
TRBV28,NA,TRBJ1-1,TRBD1,CASVASQGEAFF,TGTGCCAGCGTAGCATCACAGGGGGAGGCTTTCTTT
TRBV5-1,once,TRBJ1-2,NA,CASSLVRGKGYTF,TGCGCCAGCAGCTTAGTACGCGGGAAGGGCTACACCTTC
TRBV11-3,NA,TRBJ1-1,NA,CASPGLVDTEAFF,TGTGCCAGCCCAGGGTTGGTCGACACTGAAGCTTTCTTT
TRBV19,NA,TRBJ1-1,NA,CASSIVDSEAFF,TGTGCCAGTAGTATAGTAGACAGTGAAGCTTTCTTT